Listed below are T cell receptor beta chains from one sample, sequenced in a study of blood T cell repertoires in COVID-19. The table came from immunoSEQ multiplex PCR; TCRdb's copy has only in-frame clones and leaves some out. This sample yields about 140,000 clones, of which almost 80% are seen a single time; 2.5% to 3% belongs to the top ten. Specimen: PBMCs or T cells enriched from blood (not recorded which). These receptors were taken from a woman aged 45-65 years who had recovered from COVID-19. CDR3s include the opening cysteine and the closing phenylalanine or tryptophan. The D gene is left open where the match is weak. Only part of the rows carry a size: once, few, many, or a class if the clone is expanded.

j_call | v_call | clone_size | d_call | cdr3_length | cdr3_aa | cdr3_nt
TRBJ1-6 | TRBV7-9 | . | . | 14 | CASSFELNDSPLHF | TGTGCCAGCAGCTTCGAACTGAATGATTCACCCCTCCACTTT
TRBJ1-5 | TRBV11-2 | . | TRBD1 | 13 | CASSGTGRQPQHF | TGTGCCAGCAGCGGGACAGGGAGACAGCCCCAGCATTTT
TRBJ1-2 | TRBV6-1 | . | . | 16 | CASSEAETGGAYGYTF | TGTGCCAGCAGTGAAGCCGAGACAGGAGGAGCCTATGGCTACACCTTC
TRBJ2-1 | TRBV9 | . | TRBD1 | 14 | CASSVEQGANEQFF | TGTGCCAGCAGCGTAGAACAGGGGGCGAATGAGCAGTTCTTC
TRBJ1-2 | TRBV9 | once | . | 16 | CASSPQSGGINYGYTF | TGTGCCAGCAGCCCCCAATCAGGTGGTATTAACTATGGCTACACCTTC
TRBJ1-6 | TRBV7-9 | . | . | 16 | CASSLLFGPRNSPLHF | TGTGCCAGCAGCTTATTGTTTGGCCCCCGTAATTCACCCCTCCACTTT
TRBJ2-5 | TRBV12-3/TRBV12-4 | . | . | 12 | CATYRSSETQYF | TGTGCCACCTACAGGAGCTCAGAGACCCAGTACTTC
TRBJ2-7 | TRBV6-5 | . | TRBD2 | 15 | CASSPPGGSVYEQYF | TGTGCCAGCAGTCCCCCGGGCGGGAGCGTGTACGAGCAGTACTTC
TRBJ1-6 | TRBV28 | . | TRBD1 | 12 | CASRTPGQLTHF | TGTGCCAGCAGAACACCGGGACAGTTAACCCACTTT
TRBJ1-3 | TRBV29-1 | . | TRBD1 | 13 | CSATDRGGNTIYF | TGCAGCGCAACGGACAGGGGTGGAAACACCATATATTTT
TRBJ2-2 | TRBV18 | . | . | 15 | CASSRLGLNTGELFF | TGTGCCAGCTCACGACTAGGACTTAACACCGGGGAGCTGTTTTTT
TRBJ2-3 | TRBV6-5 | . | . | 12 | CASNSNTDTQYF | TGTGCCAGCAACTCCAACACAGATACGCAGTATTTT
TRBJ2-5 | TRBV19 | . | . | 15 | CASRVSGVHGETQYF | TGTGCCAGTAGGGTAAGCGGAGTCCACGGAGAGACCCAGTACTTC
TRBJ2-1 | TRBV11-2 | . | TRBD2 | 19 | CASSSDGLAGQSSYNEQFF | TGTGCCAGCAGCTCCGATGGACTAGCGGGCCAGAGCTCCTACAATGAGCAGTTCTTC
TRBJ1-5 | TRBV5-5 | . | TRBD1 | 15 | CASSFGTGRGQPQHF | TGTGCCAGCAGCTTCGGGACAGGGCGAGGTCAGCCCCAGCATTTT
TRBJ2-5 | TRBV5-6 | . | . | 14 | CASSLGGRQETQYF | TGTGCCAGCAGCTTGGGAGGTAGGCAAGAGACCCAGTACTTC
TRBJ1-5 | TRBV5-1 | . | . | 15 | CASSHRPGDNQPQHF | TGCGCCAGCTCCCACCGGCCCGGAGACAATCAGCCCCAGCATTTT
TRBJ1-6 | TRBV4-2 | . | TRBD1 | 15 | CASSQEGQGSSPLHF | TGTGCCAGCAGCCAAGAAGGACAGGGTAGTTCACCCCTCCACTTT
TRBJ2-7 | TRBV15 | . | TRBD2 | 14 | CATSTGLAGDEQYF | TGTGCCACCAGCACGGGACTAGCGGGAGACGAGCAGTACTTC
TRBJ2-1 | TRBV18 | many | TRBD1 | 16 | CASSLTGTGGGNEQFF | TGTGCCAGCTCACTCACCGGGACAGGGGGAGGAAATGAGCAGTTCTTC
TRBJ2-3 | TRBV13 | . | . | 15 | CASSLYRGSTDTQYF | TGTGCCAGCAGCTTATATCGGGGGAGCACAGATACGCAGTATTTT
TRBJ2-7 | TRBV5-6 | . | . | 13 | CASGTGTVYEQYF | TGTGCCAGCGGAACAGGGACGGTCTACGAGCAGTACTTC
TRBJ1-4 | TRBV5-4 | . | . | 15 | CASSLIGGTNEKLFF | TGTGCCAGCAGCTTGATCGGGGGAACTAATGAAAAACTGTTTTTT
TRBJ1-5 | TRBV5-4 | . | TRBD1 | 17 | CASSSTGTGGLNQPQHF | TGTGCCAGCAGCTCGACTGGGACAGGGGGCTTGAATCAGCCCCAGCATTTT
TRBJ1-1 | TRBV6-5 | . | TRBD1 | 14 | CASSRTGEGTEAFF | TGTGCCAGCAGTAGAACAGGGGAAGGCACTGAAGCTTTCTTT
TRBJ2-5 | TRBV29-1 | . | . | 14 | CSVEIAWEKETQYF | TGCAGCGTTGAAATAGCATGGGAGAAAGAGACCCAGTACTTC
TRBJ2-3 | TRBV28 | . | . | 17 | CASRSTWTDYSTDTQYF | TGTGCCAGCAGATCGACTTGGACAGACTATAGCACAGATACGCAGTATTTT
TRBJ1-2 | TRBV30 | . | . | 16 | CAWSPFRTAQFGGYTF | TGTGCCTGGAGTCCGTTCAGGACAGCTCAGTTCGGTGGCTACACCTTC